Each of the 21 T cell receptor beta chains below was sequenced from the same sample in a study of PD-1 blockade in classical Hodgkin lymphoma. Only in-frame clones appear in the TCRdb table, and some are missing; sequencing was by immunoSEQ multiplex PCR. The table shows around 840 clones, with 69% occurring only once. Every patient relapsed after autologous stem cell transplantation, and brentuximab vedotin exposure varied. Magnetic negative selection of thawed PBMCs yielded the CD8+ T cells. The sample was CD8+ T cells from blood, taken at baseline. These receptors were collected from a human donor with classical Hodgkin lymphoma.

The J gene is TRBJ2-2, the V gene TRBV10-3; TRBD2 matches 11 bases. The CDR3 spans 13 residues. The V gene's germline CDR1 is ENHRY and CDR2 SYGVKD. Trimming at V came to 7 bases and at J to 7 bases, leaving 2 bases not matched to a gene. The CDR3, as DNA: TGTGCCATCACCGGGACTAGCGGCGGGGAGCTGTTTTTT. It encodes CAITGTSGGELFF.

The rearrangement uses TRBV4-1 and TRBJ2-3; TRBD2 matches at 12 bases. The CDR3 runs 16 residues. CDR1 is MGHRA and CDR2 is YSYEKL in the germline V gene. V shed 1 base, J shed 3 bases, and the junction held 2 bases outside the gene matches. The chain's CDR3 is CASSQAGLAGTDTQYF. CDR3 in DNA: TGCGCCAGCAGCCAAGCCGGACTAGCGGGAACAGATACGCAGTATTTT.

The chain joins TRBV4-1 to TRBJ1-5, with D unresolved. Looked up from germline, CDR1 is MGHRA and CDR2 is YSYEKL. V lost 1 base, J lost 7 bases, and 11 bases lay in between. The CDR3 loop spans 14 amino acids. The CDR3 loop reads CASSQGVLLQPQHF. The DNA for the CDR3 is TGCGCCAGCAGCCAAGGGGTCCTCCTGCAGCCCCAGCATTTT.

This clone was picked up a small number of times. For the CDR3, the DNA is TGTGCCAGCAGCGGGACAGTAATCACTGAAGCTTTCTTT. This translates into CASSGTVITEAFF. The J gene is TRBJ1-1, the V gene TRBV7-2; TRBD1 matches at 7 bases. The CDR3 contains 13 residues. V lost 5 bases to trimming and J lost 4 bases; unmatched junction nucleotides: 4. Germline values: CDR1 SGHTA, CDR2 FQGNSA.

This sequence joins TRBV4-1 and TRBJ2-1, with TRBD2 matching over 8 bases. This CDR3 is built from 21 residues. V gave up 0 bases and J gave up 12 bases; unmatched junction bases: 28. CDR1 MGHRA and CDR2 YSYEKL come from the germline V gene. CDR3 residues: CASSQEFRVGVAGGPFIGQFF. Written as DNA, the CDR3 is TGCGCCAGCAGCCAAGAGTTCAGGGTTGGGGTTGCGGGAGGCCCCTTCATTGGGCAGTTCTTC.

V gene TRBV11-2 combines with J gene TRBJ2-1, with TRBD2 matching over 11 bases. The germline gives CDR1 SGHAT, CDR2 FQNNGV. The CDR3 covers 16 residues. Trimming took 4 bases from V and 3 from J; bases not matched to a gene: 5. The CDR3 DNA sequence: TGTGCCAGCAGCTATAGCGGGGGGGCCGACTACAATGAGCAGTTCTTC. Its translation is CASSYSGGADYNEQFF. Full variable domain (missing parts from reference TRBV11-2 and TRBJ2-1): EAGVAQSPRYKIIEKRQSVAFWCNPISGHATLYWYQQILGQGPKLLIQFQNNGVVDDSQLPKDRFSAERLKGVDSTLKIQPAKLEDSAVYLCASSYSGGADYNEQFFGPGTRLTVL.

By frequency in the sample, this clone is hyperexpanded. The V and J genes are TRBV28 and TRBJ1-5; no definite D call. Germline CDR1 reads MDHEN; CDR2 reads SYDVKM. V was pared by 3 bases and J by 0 bases, with 12 bases between. The CDR3 is 16 amino acids. The CDR3 DNA is TGTGCCAGCAGTTTGCATCCCGGGAATAGCAATCAGCCCCAGCATTTT. Translated, it gives CASSLHPGNSNQPQHF.

The CDR3: CASSSGLDTEAFF. The CDR3 DNA reads TGTGCCAGCAGCTCCGGACTGGACACTGAAGCTTTCTTT. The chain employs TRBV7-3 and TRBJ1-1, with D unclear. The CDR3 covers 13 residues. The germline gives CDR1 SGHTA, CDR2 FQGTGA. Trimming shortened V by 4 bases and J by 3 bases, and 9 bases separated the two germline ends.

The chain couples TRBV29-1 to TRBJ2-7, with TRBD2 identical over 9 bases. This CDR3 comprises 12 residues. Germline V gene lookup returns CDR1 SQVTM and CDR2 ANQGSEA. With V trimmed by 5 bases and J by 3 bases, 2 bases remained unmatched. CDR3 in DNA: TGCAGCGTTTGGACTAGCGTCTACGAGCAGTACTTC. Translating gives CSVWTSVYEQYF.

The chain uses TRBV11-2 and TRBJ2-2; 10 bases line up with TRBD2. Per the germline V gene, CDR1 is SGHAT and CDR2 is FQNNGV. The CDR3 extends over 18 amino acids. J lost 4 bases, V lost 2 bases, and 10 bases had no gene match. The CDR3 DNA follows: TGTGCCAGCAGCTTAACCTATTCTAGCGGGGGTATCACCGGGGAGCTGTTTTTT. Translation gives CASSLTYSSGGITGELFF.

V usage is TRBV11-3 and J usage is TRBJ1-2, with 9 bases fitting TRBD1. Germline CDR1 and CDR2: SGHNT and YENEEA. The CDR3 contains 14 residues. V shed 4 bases, J shed 4 bases, and the junction held 4 bases outside the gene matches. CDR3 in amino acids: CASSSGQGSYGYTF. For the CDR3, the DNA is TGTGCCAGCAGCTCCGGACAGGGGAGCTATGGCTACACCTTC.

V is TRBV4-1 and J is TRBJ1-1; 12 bases match TRBD1. CDR3 length: 17 amino acids. CDR1 is MGHRA and CDR2 is YSYEKL in the germline V gene. The ends lost 4 bases at V and 4 bases at J; junction bases unmatched: 10. The CDR3 DNA follows: TGCGCCAGCAGCCGAGAGCCGGGACAGGGGGCTAGCACTGAAGCTTTCTTT. Translating it yields CASSREPGQGASTEAFF.

J is TRBJ2-7 and V is TRBV5-8; TRBD1 agrees at 7 bases. The CDR3 covers 15 residues. J was trimmed by 1 base and V by 4 bases; bases with no gene match: 8. Per germline, CDR1 SGHTS and CDR2 YDEGEE. The CDR3 loop reads CASSTRQGVSYEQYF. The DNA of the CDR3 is TGTGCCAGCAGCACCCGACAGGGAGTTTCCTACGAGCAGTACTTC.

This clone was observed a handful of times. This sequence joins TRBV7-6 and TRBJ2-7, with D tentatively TRBD2 (7 bases). The V end lost 1 base, the J end lost 6 bases, and 13 bases lay between the germline ends. Per germline, CDR1 SGHVS and CDR2 FNYEAQ. This CDR3 is built from 14 residues. DNA of the CDR3: TGTGCCAGCAGCTTAGTGGCGGGGGCTGTCGAGCAGTACTTC. Its protein is CASSLVAGAVEQYF.

The CDR3 reads CASSSSPSGDYNEQFF. In DNA form, the CDR3 reads TGTGCCAGCAGTAGTTCCCCTAGCGGGGATTACAATGAGCAGTTCTTC. The V gene is TRBV27, the J gene TRBJ2-1, with 9 nucleotides matching TRBD2. Germline CDR1 and CDR2: MNHEY and SMNVEV (reference sequence). The junction had 9 bases not matched to a gene; V was cut back by 5 bases and J by 4 bases. There are 16 residues in the CDR3.

V is TRBV11-1 and J is TRBJ2-5; 7 bases are shared with TRBD2. The CDR3 length is 16 residues. V lost 5 bases, J lost 5 bases, and 14 bases stayed unmatched. Germline V gene sequence: CDR1 SGHAT, CDR2 FQDESV (reference sequence). The CDR3 reads CASSRGGQLAWETQYF. As DNA, the CDR3 is TGTGCCAGCAGCCGCGGAGGGCAACTAGCGTGGGAGACCCAGTACTTC.

In its sample, this clone was seen once. The genes are TRBV6-6 and TRBJ1-5; 7 bases are shared with TRBD1. J gave up 5 bases and V 6 bases, and 7 bases lay outside the gene matches. Germline assignment: CDR1 MNHNY and CDR2 SVGAGI (reference sequence). There are 14 residues in the CDR3. The CDR3 nucleotides read TGTGCCAGCAGGATACAGGGGAAGGATCAGCCCCAGCATTTT. Encoded protein: CASRIQGKDQPQHF.

This clone was seen more than once but under ten times. V gene TRBV19 combines with J gene TRBJ2-7, with 10 bases lining up with TRBD2. This CDR3 region has 15 residues. Germline-derived CDR1 and CDR2 are LNHDA and SQIVND (reference sequence). Germline trimming cut 1 base from V and 3 bases from J; bases unmatched to any gene: 3. For the CDR3, the DNA is TGTGCCAGTAGTATAGGAGCGGGAGGGGTCTACGAGCAGTACTTC. Translating gives CASSIGAGGVYEQYF.

There are a few counts of this clone. The rearrangement uses TRBV9 and TRBJ2-1; a weak D match, TRBD2 (6 bases). Trimming removed 4 bases at V and 3 bases at J, with 14 bases between. CDR1 and CDR2 (germline): SGDLS, YYNGEE. CDR3 length equals 15 residues. The CDR3: CASSPGDSSYNEQFF. The CDR3 nucleotides are TGTGCCAGCAGCCCCGGGGACTCCAGCTACAATGAGCAGTTCTTC.

The gene calls are TRBV4-2 and TRBJ2-5, with D tentatively TRBD2 (7 bases). Trimming left V 0 bases short and J 7 bases short, with 18 bases between. CDR1 LGHNA and CDR2 YNFKEQ come from the germline V gene. The CDR3 spans 16 residues. This chain's CDR3 is CASSQDGGASSGTQYF. DNA of the CDR3: TGTGCCAGCAGCCAAGATGGGGGGGCCAGCTCAGGGACCCAGTACTTC.

V usage is TRBV28 and J usage is TRBJ2-7; tentatively, D is TRBD1 (5 bases). The germline V gene has CDR1 MDHEN and CDR2 SYDVKM. The V and J ends lost 5 bases and 4 bases respectively, with 15 bases between them. The CDR3 has 14 residues. CDR3 in DNA: TGTGCCAGCAGTAAGGGGCTCCTTCTGTACGAGCAGTACTTC. Encoded protein: CASSKGLLLYEQYF.